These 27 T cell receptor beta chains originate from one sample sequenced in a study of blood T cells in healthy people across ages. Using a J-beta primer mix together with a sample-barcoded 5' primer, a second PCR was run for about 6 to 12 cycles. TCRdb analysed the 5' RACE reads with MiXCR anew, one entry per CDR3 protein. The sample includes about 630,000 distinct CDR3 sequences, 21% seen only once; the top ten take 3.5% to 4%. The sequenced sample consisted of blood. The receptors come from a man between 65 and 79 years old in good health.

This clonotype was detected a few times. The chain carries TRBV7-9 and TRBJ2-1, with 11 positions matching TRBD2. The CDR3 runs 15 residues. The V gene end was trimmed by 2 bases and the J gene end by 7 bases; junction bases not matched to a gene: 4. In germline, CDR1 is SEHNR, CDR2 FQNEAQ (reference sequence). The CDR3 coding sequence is TGTGCCAGCAGCTTAAAACTAGCGGGAGAAAATGAGCAGTTCTTC. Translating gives CASSLKLAGENEQFF. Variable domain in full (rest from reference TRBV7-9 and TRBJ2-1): DTGVSQNPRHKITKRGQNVTFRCDPISEHNRLYWYRQTLGQGPEFLTYFQNEAQLEKSRLLSDRFSAERPKGSFSTLEIQRTEQGDSAMYLCASSLKLAGENEQFFGPGTRLTVL.

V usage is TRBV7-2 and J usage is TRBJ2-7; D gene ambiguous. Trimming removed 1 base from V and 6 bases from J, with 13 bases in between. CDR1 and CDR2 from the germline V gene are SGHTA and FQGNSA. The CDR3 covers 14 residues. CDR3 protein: CASSLDRRSLEQYF. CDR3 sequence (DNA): TGTGCCAGCAGCTTAGACCGCCGGAGTCTCGAGCAGTACTTC. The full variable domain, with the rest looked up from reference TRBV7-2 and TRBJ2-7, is GAGVSQSPSNKVTEKGKDVELRCDPISGHTALYWYRQSLGQGLEFLIYFQGNSAPDKSGLPSDRFSAERTGGSVSTLTIQRTQQEDSAVYLCASSLDRRSLEQYFGPGTRLTVT.

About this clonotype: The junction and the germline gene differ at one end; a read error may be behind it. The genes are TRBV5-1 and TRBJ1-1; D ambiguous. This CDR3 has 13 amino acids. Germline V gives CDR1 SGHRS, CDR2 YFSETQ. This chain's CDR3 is CASSLVANTEAFF. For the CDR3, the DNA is TGCGCCAGCAGCTTGGTCGCGAACACTGAAGCCTTCTTT.

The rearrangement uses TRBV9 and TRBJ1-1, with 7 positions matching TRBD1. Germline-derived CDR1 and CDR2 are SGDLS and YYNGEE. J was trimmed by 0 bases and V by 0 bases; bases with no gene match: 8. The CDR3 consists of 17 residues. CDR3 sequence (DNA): TGTGCCAGCAGCGTAGCTACAGGGGACACCATGAACACTGAAGCTTTCTTT. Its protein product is CASSVATGDTMNTEAFF.

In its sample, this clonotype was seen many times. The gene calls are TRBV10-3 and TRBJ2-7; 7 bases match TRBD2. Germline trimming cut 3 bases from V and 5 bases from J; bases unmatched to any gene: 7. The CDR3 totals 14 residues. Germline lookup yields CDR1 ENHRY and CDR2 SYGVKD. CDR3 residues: CAISDSREVHEQYF. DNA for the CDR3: TGTGCCATCAGTGATTCCCGGGAGGTACACGAGCAGTACTTC.

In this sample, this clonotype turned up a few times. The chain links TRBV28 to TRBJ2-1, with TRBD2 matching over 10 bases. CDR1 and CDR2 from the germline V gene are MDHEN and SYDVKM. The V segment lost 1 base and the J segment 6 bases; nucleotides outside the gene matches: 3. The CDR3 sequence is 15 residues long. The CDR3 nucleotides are TGTGCCAGCAGTTTATTTAGCGGGAGGATCAATGAGCAGTTCTTC. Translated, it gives CASSLFSGRINEQFF. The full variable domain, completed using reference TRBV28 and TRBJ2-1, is DVKVTQSSRYLVKRTGEKVFLECVQDMDHENMFWYRQDPGLGLRLIYFSYDVKMKEKGDIPEGYSVSREKKERFSLILESASTNQTSMYLCASSLFSGRINEQFFGPGTRLTVL.

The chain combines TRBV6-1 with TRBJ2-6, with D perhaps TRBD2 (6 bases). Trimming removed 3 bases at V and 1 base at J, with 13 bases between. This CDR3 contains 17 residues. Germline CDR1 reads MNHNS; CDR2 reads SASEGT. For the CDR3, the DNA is TGTGCCAGCAGTGATCAGGGCGGGATATCTGGGGCCAACGTCCTGACTTTC. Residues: CASSDQGGISGANVLTF.

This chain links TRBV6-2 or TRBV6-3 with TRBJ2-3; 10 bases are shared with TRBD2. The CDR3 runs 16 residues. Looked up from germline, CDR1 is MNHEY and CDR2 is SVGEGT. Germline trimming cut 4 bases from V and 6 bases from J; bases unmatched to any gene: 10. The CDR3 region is CASSSKTAGGLDTQYF. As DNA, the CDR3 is TGTGCCAGCAGTTCCAAAACAGCGGGAGGGCTGGATACGCAGTATTTT.

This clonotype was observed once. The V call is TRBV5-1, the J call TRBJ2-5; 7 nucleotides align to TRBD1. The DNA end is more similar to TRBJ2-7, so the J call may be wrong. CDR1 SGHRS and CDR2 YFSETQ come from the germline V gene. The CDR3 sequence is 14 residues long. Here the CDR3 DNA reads TGCGCCAGCAGCGACGGGACAGACTCCTACGAGCAGTACTTC. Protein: CASSDGTDSYEQYF.

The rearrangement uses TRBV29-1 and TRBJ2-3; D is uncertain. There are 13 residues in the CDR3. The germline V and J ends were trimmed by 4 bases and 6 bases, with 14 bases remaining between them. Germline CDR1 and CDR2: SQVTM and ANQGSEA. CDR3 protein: CSVVRQAGDTQYF. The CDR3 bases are TGCAGCGTTGTGCGTCAGGCCGGGGATACGCAGTATTTT.

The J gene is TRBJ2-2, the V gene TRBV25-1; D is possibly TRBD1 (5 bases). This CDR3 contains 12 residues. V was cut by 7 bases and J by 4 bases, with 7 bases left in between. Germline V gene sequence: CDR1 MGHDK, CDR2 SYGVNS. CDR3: CASKGFTGELFF. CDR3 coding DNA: TGTGCCAGCAAGGGGTTCACCGGGGAGCTGTTTTTT.

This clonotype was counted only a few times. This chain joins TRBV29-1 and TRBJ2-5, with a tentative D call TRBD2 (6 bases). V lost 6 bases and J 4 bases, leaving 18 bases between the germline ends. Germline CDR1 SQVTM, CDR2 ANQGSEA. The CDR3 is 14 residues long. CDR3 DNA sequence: TGCAGCGTGGGGGTTGGAGGGCCACGAGAGACCCAGTACTTC. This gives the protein CSVGVGGPRETQYF.

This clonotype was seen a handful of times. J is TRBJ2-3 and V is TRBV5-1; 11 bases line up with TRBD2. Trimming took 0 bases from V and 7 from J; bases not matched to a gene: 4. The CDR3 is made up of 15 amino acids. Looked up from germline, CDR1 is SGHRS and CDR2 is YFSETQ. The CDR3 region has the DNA TGCGCCAGCAGCTTGGGGGGACTAGCGGAAAATACGCAGTATTTT. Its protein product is CASSLGGLAENTQYF.

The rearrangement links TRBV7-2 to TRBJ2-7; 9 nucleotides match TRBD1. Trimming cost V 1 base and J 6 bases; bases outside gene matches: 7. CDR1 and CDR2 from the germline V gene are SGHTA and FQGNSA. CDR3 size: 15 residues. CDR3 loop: CASSLVGTGKAEQYF. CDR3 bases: TGTGCCAGCAGCTTAGTGGGGACAGGGAAGGCCGAGCAGTACTTC.

This CDR3 reads CATSGSEARNEQFF. The CDR3 nucleotides are TGTGCCACCAGTGGTAGTGAGGCTCGGAATGAGCAGTTCTTC. The chain employs TRBV24-1 and TRBJ2-1; the D is unclear. Germline V gene lookup returns CDR1 KGHDR and CDR2 SFDVKD. CDR3 length: 14 residues. V lost 5 bases and J 7 bases, leaving 14 bases between the germline ends.

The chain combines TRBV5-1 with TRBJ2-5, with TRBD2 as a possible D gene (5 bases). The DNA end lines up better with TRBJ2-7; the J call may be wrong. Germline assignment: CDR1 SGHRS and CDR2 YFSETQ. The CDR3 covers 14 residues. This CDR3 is CASSLEEALREQYF. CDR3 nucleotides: TGCGCCAGCAGCTTGGAGGAGGCCCTGCGCGAGCAGTACTTC.

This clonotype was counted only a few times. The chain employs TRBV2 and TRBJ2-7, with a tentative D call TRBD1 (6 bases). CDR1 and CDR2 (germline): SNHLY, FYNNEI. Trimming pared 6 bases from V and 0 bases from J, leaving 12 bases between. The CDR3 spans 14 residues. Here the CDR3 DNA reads TGTGCCAGCAGATGGGACACTCACTCCTACGAGCAGTACTTC. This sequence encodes CASRWDTHSYEQYF.

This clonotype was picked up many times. The CDR3 nucleotides are TGTGCCAGCAGCTCCGGAGCTGCCACTAACTATGGCTACACCTTC. Amino acids: CASSSGAATNYGYTF. The chain uses TRBV7-2 and TRBJ1-2; D gene unclear. Trimming took off 4 bases at V and 0 bases at J, with 12 bases between the two ends. Germline CDR1 is SGHTA and CDR2 is FQGNSA. The CDR3 consists of 15 residues.

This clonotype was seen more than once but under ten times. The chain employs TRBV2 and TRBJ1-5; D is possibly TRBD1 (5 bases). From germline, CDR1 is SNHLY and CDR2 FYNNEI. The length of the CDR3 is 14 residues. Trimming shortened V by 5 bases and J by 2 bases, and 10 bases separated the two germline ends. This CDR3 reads CASSSGLGNQPQHF. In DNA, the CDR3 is TGTGCCAGCAGTTCGGGACTCGGCAATCAGCCCCAGCATTTT.

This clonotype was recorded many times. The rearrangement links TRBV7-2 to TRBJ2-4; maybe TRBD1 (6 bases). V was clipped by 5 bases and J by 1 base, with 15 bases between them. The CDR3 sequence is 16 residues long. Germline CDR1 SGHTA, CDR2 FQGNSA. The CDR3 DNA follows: TGTGCCAGCAGCCCAGGCCCAGGGGCGGCCAAAAACATTCAGTACTTC. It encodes CASSPGPGAAKNIQYF.

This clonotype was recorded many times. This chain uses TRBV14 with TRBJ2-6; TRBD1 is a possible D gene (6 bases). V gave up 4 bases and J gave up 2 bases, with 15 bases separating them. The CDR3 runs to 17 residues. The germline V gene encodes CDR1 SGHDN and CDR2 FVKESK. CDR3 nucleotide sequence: TGTGCCAGCAGCCCGTTCGACAGGCTGACTGGGGCCAACGTCCTGACTTTC. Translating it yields CASSPFDRLTGANVLTF.

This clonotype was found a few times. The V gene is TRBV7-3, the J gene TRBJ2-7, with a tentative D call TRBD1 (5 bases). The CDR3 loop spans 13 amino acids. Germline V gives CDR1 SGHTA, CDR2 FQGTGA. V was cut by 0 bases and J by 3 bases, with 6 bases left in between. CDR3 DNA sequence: TGTGCCAGCAGCTTAACCAGGGACTACGAGCAGTACTTC. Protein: CASSLTRDYEQYF.

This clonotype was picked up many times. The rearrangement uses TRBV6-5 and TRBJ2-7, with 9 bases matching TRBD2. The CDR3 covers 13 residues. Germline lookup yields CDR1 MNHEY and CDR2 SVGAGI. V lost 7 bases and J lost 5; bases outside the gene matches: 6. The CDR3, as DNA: TGTGCCAGCATCACAGCGGGAGGCAACGAGCAGTACTTC. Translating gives CASITAGGNEQYF.

The CDR3 DNA follows: TGCAGTGCTAGTGGTAGCGGGAGCCGCTCCTACAATGAGCAGTTCTTC. As protein: CSASGSGSRSYNEQFF. The V and J genes are TRBV20-1 and TRBJ2-1; 9 bases agree with TRBD2. CDR1 is DFQATT, CDR2 SNEGSKA, per germline (reference sequence). CDR3 length: 16 amino acids. Trimming removed 3 bases from V and 0 bases from J; junction bases left unmatched: 6.

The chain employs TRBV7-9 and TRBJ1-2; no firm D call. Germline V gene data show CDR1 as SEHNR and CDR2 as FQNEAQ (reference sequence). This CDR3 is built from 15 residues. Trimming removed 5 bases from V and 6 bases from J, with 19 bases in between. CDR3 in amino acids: CASSGKGRGRDGYTF. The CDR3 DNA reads TGTGCCAGCAGCGGCAAGGGCAGAGGGCGGGATGGCTACACCTTC.

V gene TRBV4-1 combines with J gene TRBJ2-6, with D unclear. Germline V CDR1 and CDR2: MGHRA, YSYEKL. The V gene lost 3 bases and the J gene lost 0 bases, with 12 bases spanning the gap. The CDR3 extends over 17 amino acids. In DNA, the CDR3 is TGCGCCAGCAGCCAGGGGTTATTGACCTCTGGGGCCAACGTCCTGACTTTC. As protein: CASSQGLLTSGANVLTF.

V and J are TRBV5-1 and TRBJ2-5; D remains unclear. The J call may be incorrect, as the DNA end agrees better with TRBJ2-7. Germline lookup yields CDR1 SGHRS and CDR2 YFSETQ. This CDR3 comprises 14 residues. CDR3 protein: CASSLGTKTYEQYF. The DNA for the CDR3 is TGCGCCAGCAGCTTAGGTACCAAAACCTACGAGCAGTACTTC.